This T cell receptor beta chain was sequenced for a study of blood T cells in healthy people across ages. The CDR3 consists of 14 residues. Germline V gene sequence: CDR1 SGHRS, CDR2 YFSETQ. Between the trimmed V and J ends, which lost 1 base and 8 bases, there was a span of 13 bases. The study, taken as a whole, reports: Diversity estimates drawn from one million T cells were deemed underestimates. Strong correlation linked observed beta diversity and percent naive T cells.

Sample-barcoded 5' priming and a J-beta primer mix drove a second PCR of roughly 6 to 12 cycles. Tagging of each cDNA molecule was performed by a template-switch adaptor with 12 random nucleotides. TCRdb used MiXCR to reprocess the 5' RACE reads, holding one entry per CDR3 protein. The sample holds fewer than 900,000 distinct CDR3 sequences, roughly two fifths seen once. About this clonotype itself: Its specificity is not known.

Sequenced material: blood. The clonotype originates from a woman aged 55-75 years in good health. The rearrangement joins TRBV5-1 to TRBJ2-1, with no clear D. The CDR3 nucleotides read TGCGCCAGCAGCTTGATGGCTAGTTACGATGAGCAGTTCTTC. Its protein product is CASSLMASYDEQFF.